This record covers a single TCR beta chain. Its antigen is unknown. A much larger clone is a single base away; this may be a read error. iRepertoire HTBI primers and Arm-PCR of CDR3 regions built TCR beta libraries. Original data processing: Samples revealed 62 TRBV and 14 TRBJ segments. Each CDR3 protein gets one entry after TCRdb re-called the multiplex PCR reads with MiXCR. For this entry, the V and J calls and clone size follow TCRdb and not the study's own pipeline. The sample holds approximately 500,000 distinct CDR3 sequences; roughly 21% are singletons and the top ten take about 6.6%. Noted time point: persistent/refractory GD, antithyroid drugs over 5 years with positive TRAb. Generation of the TCR library employed RNA extracted from PBMCs. This specimen belongs to a study of regulatory T cells in long-lasting Graves disease. Findings of the study overall: With approximately 2,500 shared public clonotypes, persistent patients exceeded new patients, who shared about a thousand. The analysis examined peripheral blood only and excluded thyroid tissue. There was favoring of TRBV28, TRBJ1-2 and TRBJ2-5 in persistent disease.

Trimming removed 7 bases at V and 1 base at J, with 10 bases between. Germline V gene sequence: CDR1 MNHEY, CDR2 SMNVEV (reference sequence). The CDR3 runs 13 residues. The V gene is TRBV27, the J gene TRBJ1-1; D possibly corresponds to TRBD1 (5 bases). The receptor was isolated from a female donor with Graves disease. The source material was peripheral blood mononuclear cells (PBMCs), sampled when the disease was refractory, from a patient treated with antithyroid drugs. Written as DNA, the CDR3 is TGTGCCAGCACCGGGACGGGGAACACTGAAGCTTTCTTT. This sequence encodes CASTGTGNTEAFF.